The present entry profiles one T cell receptor beta chain with its context. Its antigen remains unidentified. Here immunoSEQ multiplex PCR was the method, and the copy in TCRdb shows in-frame clones only, minus some. The data hold some 330,000 clones, with approximately 90% observed a single time. This entry comes from a study of cytomegalovirus exposure and HLA in healthy donors. General observations from the study: Specificity of three CMV-associated chains for CMV antigens was verified in vitro.

CDR1 SGDLS and CDR2 YYNGEE come from the germline V gene. This CDR3 contains 16 residues. V lost 2 bases and J 1 base, leaving 12 bases between the germline ends. Sequencing used PBMCs. The chain has TRBV9 and TRBJ2-2; D might be TRBD2 (6 bases). The clonotype comes from a woman between 18 and 29 years old in good health and CMV-seronegative. In DNA, the CDR3 is TGTGCCAGCAGCGTGTCCGGAGCGGGGAACACCGGGGAGCTGTTTTTT. Translating gives CASSVSGAGNTGELFF.